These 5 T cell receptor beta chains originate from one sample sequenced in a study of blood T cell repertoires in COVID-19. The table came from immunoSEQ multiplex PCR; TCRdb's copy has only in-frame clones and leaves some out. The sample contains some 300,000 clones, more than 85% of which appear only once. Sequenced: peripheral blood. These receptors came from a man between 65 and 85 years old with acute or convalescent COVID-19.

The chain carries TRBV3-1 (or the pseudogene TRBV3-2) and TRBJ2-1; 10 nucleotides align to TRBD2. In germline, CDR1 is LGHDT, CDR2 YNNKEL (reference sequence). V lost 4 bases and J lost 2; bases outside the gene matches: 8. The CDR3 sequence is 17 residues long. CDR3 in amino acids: CASSLSAAGGPYNEQFF. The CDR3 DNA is TGTGCCAGCAGCCTCTCTGCAGCGGGAGGGCCCTACAATGAGCAGTTCTTC.

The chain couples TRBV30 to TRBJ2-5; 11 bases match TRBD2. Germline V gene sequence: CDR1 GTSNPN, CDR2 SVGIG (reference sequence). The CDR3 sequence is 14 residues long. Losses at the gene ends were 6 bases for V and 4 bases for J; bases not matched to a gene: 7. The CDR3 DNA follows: TGTGCCTGCGACCCCGGACTAGCGGGAGAGACCCAGTACTTC. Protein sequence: CACDPGLAGETQYF. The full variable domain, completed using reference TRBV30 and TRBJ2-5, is SQTIHQWPATLVQPVGSPLSLECTVEGTSNPNLYWYRQAAGRGLQLLFYSVGIGQISSEVPQNLSASRPQDRQFILSSKKLLLSDSGFYLCACDPGLAGETQYFGPGTRLLVL.

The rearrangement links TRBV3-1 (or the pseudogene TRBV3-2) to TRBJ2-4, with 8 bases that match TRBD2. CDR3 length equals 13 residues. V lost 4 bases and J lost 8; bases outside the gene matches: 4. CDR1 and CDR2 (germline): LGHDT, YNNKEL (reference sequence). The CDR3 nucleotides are TGTGCCAGCAGCCGGGGACTAGGTGACATTCAGTACTTC. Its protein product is CASSRGLGDIQYF.

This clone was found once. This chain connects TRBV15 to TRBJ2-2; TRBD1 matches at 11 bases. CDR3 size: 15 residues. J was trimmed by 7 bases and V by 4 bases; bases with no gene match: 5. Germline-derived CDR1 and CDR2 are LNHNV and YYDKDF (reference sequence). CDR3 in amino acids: CATSTRDRGDGELFF. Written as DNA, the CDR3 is TGTGCCACCAGCACACGGGACAGGGGGGACGGGGAGCTGTTTTTT.

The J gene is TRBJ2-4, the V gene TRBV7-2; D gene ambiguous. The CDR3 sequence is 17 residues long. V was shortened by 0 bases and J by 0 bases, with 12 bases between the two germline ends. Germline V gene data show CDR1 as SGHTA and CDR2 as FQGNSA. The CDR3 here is CASSLARQNLAKNIQYF. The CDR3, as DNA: TGTGCCAGCAGCTTAGCGAGGCAGAACCTAGCCAAAAACATTCAGTACTTC.